The source of this TCR beta chain is a study of vaccination and CD4 T cells after COVID-19. Study context: The study collected post-vaccine samples a median around 66 days after dose two, with a range of 14 to 241.

Sequenced with the Oncomine TCR Beta short-read assay was DNA taken from cultured CD4+ T cells. Genomic DNA extraction was carried out from cultured CD4+ T cells. TCRdb used MiXCR to reprocess the PCR reads, holding one entry per CDR3 protein. This sample carries fewer than 15,000 distinct CDR3 sequences, over 60% of them seen once, and the ten largest clones take less than 9%. This CDR3 region has 16 residues. Germline-derived CDR1 and CDR2 are SNHLY and FYNNEI. The ends were cut back, 3 bases at V and 7 bases at J, with 16 bases in the middle. To note about this clonotype: Its specificity is unknown.

Indicated treatment: roughly ten-day PBMC culture with coronavirus spike peptide pools or control peptides (ViraFEST assay). T cells were expanded with peptide pools, and expanded clonotypes were identified by TCR sequencing. The sequence came from a human donor who had recovered from COVID-19. The sample here was CD4+ T cells from blood, cultured in vitro, taken before SARS-CoV-2 vaccination. This chain connects TRBV2 to TRBJ1-6, with D possibly TRBD1 on 5 matching bases. The CDR3 sequence is CASSEEGPWRNSPLHF. DNA of the CDR3: TGTGCCAGCAGTGAGGAGGGGCCTTGGAGGAATTCACCCCTCCACTTT.